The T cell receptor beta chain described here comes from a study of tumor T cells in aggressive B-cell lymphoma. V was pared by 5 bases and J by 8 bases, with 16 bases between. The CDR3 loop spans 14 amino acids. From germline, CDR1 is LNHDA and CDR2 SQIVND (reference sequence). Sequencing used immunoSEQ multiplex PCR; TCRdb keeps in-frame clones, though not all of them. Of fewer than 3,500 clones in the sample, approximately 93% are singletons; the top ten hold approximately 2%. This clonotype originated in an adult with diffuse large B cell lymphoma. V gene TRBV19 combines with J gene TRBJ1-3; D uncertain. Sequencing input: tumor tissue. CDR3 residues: CASSSGDRVDTIYF. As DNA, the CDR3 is TGTGCCAGTAGTTCGGGAGACCGCGTTGACACCATATATTTT.